These 15 T cell receptor beta chains share one sample of origin, sequenced in a study of cytotoxic CD8 clonotypes in ibrutinib-treated CLL. Method: immunoSEQ multiplex PCR; TCRdb's copy keeps in-frame clones and lacks some. The data show approximately 160,000 clones, with about 88% seen just once and around 2.7% held by the top ten. The material sequenced was PBMCs, taken at disease progression, from a patient treated with ibrutinib. The source is a human donor with chronic lymphocytic leukemia.

The chain combines TRBV4-3 with TRBJ1-1; unclear D gene. The CDR3 loop spans 15 amino acids. V lost 1 base, J lost 6 bases, and 15 bases lay in between. Germline V gives CDR1 LGHNA, CDR2 YSLEER. CDR3 loop: CASSQGLSDSSEAFF. The CDR3 nucleotides are TGCGCCAGCAGCCAAGGGCTATCGGACTCCTCTGAAGCTTTCTTT.

The chain recombines TRBV6-6 with TRBJ2-7; TRBD2 matches at 8 bases. The trim removed 5 bases at V and 1 base at J, leaving 10 bases unmatched. Germline loops: CDR1 MNHNY, CDR2 SVGAGI (reference sequence). The CDR3 runs to 16 residues. The CDR3 DNA follows: TGTGCCAGCAGTCAGACTGGCGGGAGGATTTCCTACGAGCAGTACTTC. This gives the protein CASSQTGGRISYEQYF.

This chain links TRBV6-6 with TRBJ1-2; D is unresolved. The CDR3 covers 13 residues. With 5 bases removed from V and 7 bases from J, the gap between germline ends came to 14 bases. Per the germline V gene, CDR1 is MNHNY and CDR2 is SVGAGI (reference sequence). The CDR3 DNA reads TGTGCCAGCAGTCCATCCCGGGATTCTGGCTACACCTTC. This sequence encodes CASSPSRDSGYTF.

V and J are TRBV7-3 and TRBJ2-5, with TRBD2 matching 10 bases. The CDR3 covers 16 residues. V dropped 1 base and J dropped 1; count of bases not matched to a gene: 3. The germline V gene encodes CDR1 SGHTA and CDR2 FQGTGA. Written as DNA, the CDR3 is TGTGCCAGCAGCTTAAGGTCTAGCGGGAGCCAAGAGACCCAGTACTTC. Translation: CASSLRSSGSQETQYF.

The CDR3 DNA sequence: TGCGCCAGCAGCCAAGCCACCTGGACAGGGGGCGACCATGGCTACACCTTC. The encoded protein is CASSQATWTGGDHGYTF. The chain couples TRBV4-1 to TRBJ1-2; 11 nucleotides align to TRBD1. The J segment lost 6 bases and the V segment lost 1 base, leaving 10 bases of the junction unmatched. The CDR3 is made up of 17 amino acids. Germline loops: CDR1 MGHRA, CDR2 YSYEKL.

V and J are TRBV6-5 and TRBJ2-7, with 8 bases identical to TRBD1. The J segment lost 2 bases and the V segment lost 6 bases, leaving 3 bases of the junction unmatched. Per the germline V gene, CDR1 is MNHEY and CDR2 is SVGAGI. The CDR3 has 13 residues. CDR3 bases: TGTGCCAGCAGAGGGACAGGAGCCTACGAGCAGTACTTC. Its translation: CASRGTGAYEQYF.

V and J are TRBV4-3 and TRBJ2-7; tentatively, D is TRBD1 (6 bases). The V end was cut by 5 bases, the J end by 1 base, with 12 bases between. The CDR3 consists of 14 residues. Per germline, CDR1 LGHNA and CDR2 YSLEER. DNA for the CDR3: TGCGCCAGCAGCAAGGGCAGGGGATCCTACGAGCAGTACTTC. Its protein product is CASSKGRGSYEQYF.

The chain is built from TRBV4-2 and TRBJ2-3; 8 nucleotides line up with TRBD2. The CDR3 length is 21 residues. Germline values: CDR1 LGHNA, CDR2 YNFKEQ. After removal of 0 bases from V and 2 bases from J, the junction contained 19 bases not matched to a gene. The CDR3 sequence: CASSQDEIAGIPGGTTDTQYF. In DNA form, the CDR3 reads TGTGCCAGCAGCCAAGATGAAATAGCGGGGATTCCAGGAGGGACCACAGATACGCAGTATTTT.

The rearrangement joins TRBV7-3 to TRBJ2-1, with TRBD2 identical over 9 bases. Germline trimming cut 6 bases from V and 2 bases from J; bases unmatched to any gene: 8. Germline-derived CDR1 and CDR2 are SGHTA and FQGTGA. The length of the CDR3 is 16 residues. CDR3 bases: TGTGCCAGCAGACAAGAAGGCGGGAGGGCCTACAATGAGCAGTTCTTC. Protein sequence: CASRQEGGRAYNEQFF. Together with reference TRBV7-3 and TRBJ2-1, the CDR3 gives the full variable domain: GAGVSQTPSNKVTEKGKYVELRCDPISGHTALYWYRQSLGQGPEFLIYFQGTGAADDSGLPNDRFFAVRPEGSVSTLKIQRTERGDSAVYLCASRQEGGRAYNEQFFGPGTRLTVL.

The J gene is TRBJ2-5, the V gene TRBV14; TRBD1 agrees at 7 bases. CDR3 length equals 14 residues. CDR1 is SGHDN, CDR2 FVKESK, per germline. J lost 5 bases, V lost 5 bases, and 8 bases had no gene match. This CDR3 reads CASSSPGGWETQYF. The CDR3 DNA reads as TGTGCCAGCAGCTCGCCAGGGGGTTGGGAGACCCAGTACTTC.

This clone appeared a few times. V is TRBV7-6 and J is TRBJ2-3; D is unclear. The CDR3 runs 13 residues. The V end lost 0 bases, the J end lost 4 bases, and 5 bases lay between the germline ends. Germline V gene sequence: CDR1 SGHVS, CDR2 FNYEAQ. Here the CDR3 DNA reads TGTGCCAGCAGCTTAGCGGGTTCAGATACGCAGTATTTT. Translation: CASSLAGSDTQYF.

This clone was detected only a few times. The chain joins TRBV27 to TRBJ1-5; 9 bases align to TRBD1. This CDR3 contains 15 residues. CDR1 MNHEY and CDR2 SMNVEV come from the germline V gene (reference sequence). The V gene end was trimmed by 5 bases and the J gene end by 5 bases; junction bases not matched to a gene: 7. The CDR3 DNA is TGTGCCAGCAGTCCACGGGACAGGGCAGATCAGCCCCAGCATTTT. Translating it yields CASSPRDRADQPQHF.

The chain recombines TRBV11-3 with TRBJ1-1; 7 bases align to TRBD1. V lost 4 bases and J lost 4; bases outside the gene matches: 3. There are 13 residues in the CDR3. The V gene's germline CDR1 is SGHNT and CDR2 YENEEA. CDR3 residues: CASSSTGVTEAFF. DNA for the CDR3: TGTGCCAGCAGCTCAACAGGGGTCACTGAAGCTTTCTTT. Full variable domain (remainder filled in from reference TRBV11-3 and TRBJ1-1): EAGVVQSPRYKIIEKKQPVAFWCNPISGHNTLYWYLQNLGQGPELLIRYENEEAVDDSQLPKDRFSAERLKGVDSTLKIQPAELGDSAVYLCASSSTGVTEAFFGQGTRLTVV.

The chain carries TRBV10-3 and TRBJ1-1; 11 positions agree with TRBD1. Per germline, CDR1 ENHRY and CDR2 SYGVKD. This CDR3 spans 15 amino acids. Trimming took 10 bases from V and 3 from J; bases not matched to a gene: 10. The CDR3 nucleotides are TGTGCCACCACTTGGGGGGGACAGGGGGACACTGAAGCTTTCTTT. It encodes CATTWGGQGDTEAFF.

CDR3 loop: CASRIDSNQPQHF. The CDR3 bases are TGTGCCAGCAGGATCGATAGCAATCAGCCCCAGCATTTT. The chain uses TRBV6-6 and TRBJ1-5, with unresolved D. Looked up from germline, CDR1 is MNHNY and CDR2 is SVGAGI (reference sequence). Between the trimmed V and J ends, which lost 6 bases and 0 bases, there was a span of 6 bases. This CDR3 is built from 13 residues.